This T cell receptor (beta chain) was recovered during a study of sequential checkpoint blockade in melanoma. CDR3 length: 14 residues. Per the germline V gene, CDR1 is SGHDN and CDR2 is FVKESK. V lost 4 bases and J lost 10, with 16 bases in between. Specified treatment: randomized to nivolumab then ipilimumab (arm A) or the reverse (arm B). Some clones are missing from TCRdb's copy, which holds only in-frame ones; the method was immunoSEQ multiplex PCR. This sample has roughly 20,000 clones, with more than 25% found just once. The sequencing here drew on tumor tissue (inferred from file names), taken from a patient given nivolumab and ipilimumab in sequence. The sequence derives from a human donor with melanoma. The chain is built from TRBV14 and TRBJ2-2; D is undetermined. CDR3 region: CASSRTLGISELFF. As DNA, the CDR3 is TGTGCCAGCAGCCGAACCCTGGGAATATCGGAGCTGTTTTTT.